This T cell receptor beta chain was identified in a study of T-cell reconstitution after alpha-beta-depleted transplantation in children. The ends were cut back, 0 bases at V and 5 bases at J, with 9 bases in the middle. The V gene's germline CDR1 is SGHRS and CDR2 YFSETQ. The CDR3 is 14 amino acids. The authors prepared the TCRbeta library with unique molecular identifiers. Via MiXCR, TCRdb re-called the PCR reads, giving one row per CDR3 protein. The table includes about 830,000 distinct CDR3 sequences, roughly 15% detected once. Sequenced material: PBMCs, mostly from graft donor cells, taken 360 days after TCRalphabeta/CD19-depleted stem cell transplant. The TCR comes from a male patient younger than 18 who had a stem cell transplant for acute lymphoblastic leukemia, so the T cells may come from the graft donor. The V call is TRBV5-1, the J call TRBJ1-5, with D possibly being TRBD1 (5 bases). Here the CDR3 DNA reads TGCGCCAGCAGCTTGGAGGGGATCCATCAGCCCCAGCATTTT. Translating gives CASSLEGIHQPQHF.